This T cell receptor (beta chain) was captured by sequencing in a study of shared T cell receptors in the human thymus. The assay was immunoSEQ multiplex PCR, and TCRdb's table has in-frame clones only and misses some. Among hundreds of thousands of clones, approximately 90% were seen once, and the ten largest hold 0.0095% to 0.011%. The data also belong to a second study, concerning human thymus T cells.

Sequencing input: thymocytes. The origin of this receptor is a boy under three years old with a congenital heart defect.

CDR3 nucleotides: TGTGCCAGCAGCGTAGTAGGGACTAGCGGGAGGAGAGGCTACGAGCAGTACTTC. Protein sequence: CASSVVGTSGRRGYEQYF. The rearrangement joins TRBV9 to TRBJ2-7; TRBD2 agrees at 15 bases. The CDR3 extends over 18 amino acids. Trimming removed 0 bases from V and 3 bases from J; junction bases left unmatched: 7. Germline CDR1 and CDR2: SGDLS and YYNGEE.